This T cell receptor (beta chain) was captured in a study of technical replicates of blood from a handful of donors. This clone was counted a single time. The length of the CDR3 is 15 residues. The trim removed 6 bases at V and 6 bases at J, leaving 5 bases unmatched. CDR1 is SNHLY, CDR2 FYNNEI, per germline. The assay was immunoSEQ multiplex PCR, and TCRdb's table has in-frame clones only and misses some. The sample lists more than 75,000 clones; 90% to 96% were seen once. The sample taken for sequencing was T cells isolated from PBMCs. The sequence came from a human donor in good health. V gene TRBV2 combines with J gene TRBJ2-1, with TRBD2 matching 13 bases. CDR3 sequence reads: CASSRGLAGVNEQFF. In DNA, the CDR3 is TGTGCCAGCAGCAGAGGACTAGCGGGAGTCAATGAGCAGTTCTTC.